This TCR beta chain derives from a study of blood T cells in healthy people across ages. General study findings and limits: Comparison with aged donors showed that long-lived donors had more naive CD4+ cells and higher diversity.

Next came a second PCR, run for about 7 to 12 cycles, which used a sample-barcoded 5' primer along with a J-beta primer mix. MiXCR was run by TCRdb on the 5' RACE reads, yielding one entry per CDR3 protein. The table includes around 1,500,000 distinct CDR3 sequences, roughly 28% detected once. V was pared by 0 bases and J by 4 bases, with 7 bases of the junction left unmatched. Germline V gene lookup returns CDR1 DFQATT and CDR2 SNEGSKA (reference sequence). This CDR3 is 15 amino acids long. As regards this clonotype: The antigen remains undetermined.

Total RNA, at least 6 micrograms per sample, was extracted from PBMCs. Sequencing was performed on blood. The source of this sequence is a woman between 25 and 40 years old in good health. The genes are TRBV20-1 and TRBJ2-3, with 7 positions matching TRBD2. Here the CDR3 DNA reads TGCAGTGCTAGAGAGGGGACTACTACGGCAGATACGCAGTATTTT. Residues: CSAREGTTTADTQYF.